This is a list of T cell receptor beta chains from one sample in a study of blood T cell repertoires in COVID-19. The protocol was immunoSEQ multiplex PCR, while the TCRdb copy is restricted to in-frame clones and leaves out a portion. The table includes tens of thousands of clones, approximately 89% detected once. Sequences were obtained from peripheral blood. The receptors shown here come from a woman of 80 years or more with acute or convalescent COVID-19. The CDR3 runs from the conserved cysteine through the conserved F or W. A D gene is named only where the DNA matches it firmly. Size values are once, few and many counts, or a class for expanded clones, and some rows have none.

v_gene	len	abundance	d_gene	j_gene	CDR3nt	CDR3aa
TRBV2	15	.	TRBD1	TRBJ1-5	TGTGCCAGCAGTCCCGACAGGGGGCGTCTTCAGCCCCAGCATTTT	CASSPDRGRLQPQHF
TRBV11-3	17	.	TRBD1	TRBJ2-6	TGTGCCAGCAGCTACCGGACAGGGGGCCCTGGGGCCAACGTCCTGACTTTC	CASSYRTGGPGANVLTF
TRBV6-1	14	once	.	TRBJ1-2	TGTGCCAGCAGTGAAGCAGGGAGGGCTGAGGGCTACACCTTC	CASSEAGRAEGYTF
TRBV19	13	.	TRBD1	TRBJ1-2	TGTGCCAGTAGTGGGACAGGTTTTGATGGCTACACCTTC	CASSGTGFDGYTF
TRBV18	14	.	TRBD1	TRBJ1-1	TGTGCCAGCTCACCTGCACTACAGGGGGCTGAAGCTTTCTTT	CASSPALQGAEAFF
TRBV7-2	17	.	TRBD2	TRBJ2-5	TGTGCCAGCAGCTACCCCAGGACTAGCGGGGGCCCAGTGACCCAGTACTTC	CASSYPRTSGGPVTQYF
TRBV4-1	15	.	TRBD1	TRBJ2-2	TGCGCCAGCAGCCCGGGACAGGGAAAGACCGGGGAGCTGTTTTTT	CASSPGQGKTGELFF
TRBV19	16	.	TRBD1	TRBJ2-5	TGTGCCAGTAGTACGAAAGCCAGGGGGTCCTGGGAGACCCAGTACTTC	CASSTKARGSWETQYF
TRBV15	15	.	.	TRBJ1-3	TGTGCCACCAGCAGAGATAGGGCAGGGGGAAACACCATATATTTT	CATSRDRAGGNTIYF
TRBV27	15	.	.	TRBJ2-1	TGTGCCAGCGGGAGTACGTCCCTTCCCTACAATGAGCAGTTCTTC	CASGSTSLPYNEQFF